This T cell receptor beta chain was identified during a study of CD8 T cells in ankylosing spondylitis. Findings of the study overall: There was a TCR beta motif, made of fewer than 10 highly homologous variants, that appeared characteristic of ankylosing spondylitis blood. A CD8+ phenotype characterized the disease-linked clones, which were relatively rare in peripheral blood.

V was trimmed by 10 bases and J by 4 bases, leaving 15 bases between them. The CDR3 has 13 amino acids. Germline V gene lookup returns CDR1 MNHEY and CDR2 SVGEGT. At least ten counts were recorded for this clonotype. The antigen remains unidentified. TCRdb used MiXCR to reprocess the 5' RACE reads, holding one entry per CDR3 protein. The table includes under 300,000 distinct CDR3 sequences, around 7.8% detected once. J is TRBJ2-3 and V is TRBV6-2 or TRBV6-3; D might be TRBD1 (6 bases). Source material: blood, either unsorted or a sorted T cell fraction (not recorded which). This sequence was found in a male donor with ankylosing spondylitis or in good health (not recorded which). CDR3 sequence reads: CATKQGTPDTQYF. CDR3 coding DNA: TGTGCCACCAAACAGGGTACGCCAGATACGCAGTATTTT.